This is a list of T cell receptor beta chains from one sample in a study of post-analysis software for immune sequencing data. TCRdb reprocessed the PCR reads with MiXCR, giving one entry per CDR3 protein. The sample carries 800,000 to 950,000 distinct CDR3 sequences, approximately 53% recorded once. Sequencing was done on a sample of blood. These receptors came from a girl aged 10 to 17 with multiple sclerosis. Each CDR3 is given with its conserved first and last residue. The D gene is left open where the match is weak. Size values are once, few and many counts, or a class for expanded clones, and some rows have none.

-,-,TRBJ2-5,TRBV7-9,TGTGCCTGGGGCGGACCCCAAGTGCGAGAGACCCAGTACTTC,CAWGGPQVRETQYF
-,-,TRBJ1-5,TRBV29-1,TGCAGCGTTGTAGGAATCGGCAATCAGCCCCAGCATTTT,CSVVGIGNQPQHF
-,-,TRBJ2-1,TRBV6-1,TGTGCCAGCAGTGAATATTGGAATGAGCAGTTCTTC,CASSEYWNEQFF
TRBD2,-,TRBJ2-4,TRBV29-1,TGCAGCGCCGGAAGGACTAGCGGGAATGACATTCAGTACTTC,CSAGRTSGNDIQYF
-,-,TRBJ1-2,TRBV20-1,TGCAGTGCTAGCAAACAGGGACCCTTGGGTTATGGCTACACCTTC,CSASKQGPLGYGYTF
TRBD1,-,TRBJ1-5,TRBV25-1,TGTGCCAGCAGTGAATCAGGGGGTATAGGTCAGCCCCAGCATTTT,CASSESGGIGQPQHF
-,few,TRBJ2-7,TRBV15,TGTGCCACCAGCAGAGATCATAGGCCGACCTACGAGCAGTACTTC,CATSRDHRPTYEQYF
-,few,TRBJ1-2,TRBV13,TGTGCCAGCAGCTTAACAGGGAGGGACTATGGCTACACCTTC,CASSLTGRDYGYTF
-,-,TRBJ2-4,TRBV20-1,TGCAGTCCTGACAGGCACAACGGGGATCCACTTCAGTACTTC,CSPDRHNGDPLQYF
-,-,TRBJ2-5,TRBV29-1,TGCAGCGTTGCACGGGGGTACGAGGACCTAACTATCCAAGAGACCCAGTACTTC,CSVARGYEDLTIQETQYF
-,-,TRBJ1-4,TRBV4-2,TGTGCCAGCAGCCAAGGGGGCTCTAATGAAAAACTGTTTTTT,CASSQGGSNEKLFF
-,-,TRBJ2-3,TRBV5-1,TGCGCCAGCAGCTTCCGTCCAGCGGCGGGCACAGATACGCAGTATTTT,CASSFRPAAGTDTQYF
-,few,TRBJ2-5,TRBV21-1,TGTGCCAGCAGCAAAGAGAGGAGGAAGGGGACGGGAGAGACCCAGTACTTC,CASSKERRKGTGETQYF
-,few,TRBJ2-1,TRBV7-3,TGTGCCAGCAGCTCGGGACCCTCGTACGGTGAGCAGTTCTTC,CASSSGPSYGEQFF
-,-,TRBJ2-7,TRBV5-1,TGCGCCAGCAGCTGGACAGCGACCTACGAGCAGTACTTC,CASSWTATYEQYF
-,-,TRBJ2-7,TRBV5-1,TGCGCCAGCAGCCCTGACACGATCTACGAGCAGTACTTC,CASSPDTIYEQYF
-,-,TRBJ2-7,TRBV7-6,TGTGCCAGCAGCTTAGGAGCACCCGGGACGATAGGCGGGGAGCAGTACTTC,CASSLGAPGTIGGEQYF
TRBD1,few,TRBJ1-5,TRBV10-3,TGTGCCATCAGTGCACAGGGGAACAATCAGCCCCAGCATTTT,CAISAQGNNQPQHF
-,once,TRBJ1-4,TRBV7-9,TGTGCCAGCAGCTTACGGGAGAAAGGGAATGAAAAACTGTTTTTT,CASSLREKGNEKLFF
TRBD2,-,TRBJ2-7,TRBV5-1,TGCGCCAGCAGCTTGGCCCTAGCGGGAGAGTACGAGCAGTACTTC,CASSLALAGEYEQYF
-,-,TRBJ2-7,TRBV10-3,TGTGCCATCAGCAGACAGACAACCTACGAGCAGTACTTC,CAISRQTTYEQYF
-,few,TRBJ1-2,TRBV29-1,TGCAGCGCTACAGACCCTAACTATGGCTACACCTTC,CSATDPNYGYTF
-,-,TRBJ1-2,TRBV9,TGTGCCAGCAGCGTAGCCGACCGACCGAGCTATGGCTACACCTTC,CASSVADRPSYGYTF
-,few,TRBJ2-7,TRBV29-1,TGCAGCGTTGGAGGCGTGTACGAGCAGTACTTC,CSVGGVYEQYF
TRBD1,-,TRBJ2-7,TRBV7-2,TGTGCCAGCAGCTACACAGGGGTTTGGTCCTACAATGAGCAGTACTTC,CASSYTGVWSYNEQYF
TRBD2,-,TRBJ2-5,TRBV5-1,TGCGCCAGCAGCTCCACTGGCGGGGGGTCCGAGACCCAGTACTTC,CASSSTGGGSETQYF
-,-,TRBJ2-7,TRBV5-1,TGCGCCAGCAGCCCCGGTACCGAGATCTCCTACGAGCAGTACTTC,CASSPGTEISYEQYF
TRBD1,few,TRBJ2-3,TRBV2,TGTGCCAGCAGTAATACCCGACAGGGATCGGGCACAGATACGCAGTATTTT,CASSNTRQGSGTDTQYF
-,few,TRBJ2-3,TRBV7-9,TGTGCCAGCAGTGGGTATAATACGCAGTATTTT,CASSGYNTQYF
-,-,TRBJ2-1,TRBV7-2,TGTGCCAGCAGCTCCCGGTCAGGACGGGTCAATGAGCAGTTCTTC,CASSSRSGRVNEQFF
TRBD2,-,TRBJ2-3,TRBV5-1,TGCGCCAGCAGCTTGGGACTAGCGGGAGGCGGAGCAGATACGCAGTATTTT,CASSLGLAGGGADTQYF
-,-,TRBJ2-1,TRBV5-6,TGTGCCAGCAGCTTCGAGGGAGAAGGGAATGAGCAGTTCTTC,CASSFEGEGNEQFF
TRBD2,few,TRBJ2-1,TRBV10-3,TGTGCCACTACCCGCGGGGGGTTCTCCTACAATGAGCAGTTCTTC,CATTRGGFSYNEQFF
-,-,TRBJ1-2,TRBV5-1,TGCGCCAGCAGCTTGTGGAGGGGCGCGGATGGCTACACCTTC,CASSLWRGADGYTF
TRBD2,-,TRBJ2-5,TRBV20-1,TGCAGTGCTAGAGATGGGACTAGCGGACTCCAAGAGACCCAGTACTTC,CSARDGTSGLQETQYF
-,-,TRBJ2-3,TRBV6-1,TGTGCCAGCAAGACAGGACCGGGGGGCACAGATACGCAGTATTTT,CASKTGPGGTDTQYF
-,-,TRBJ2-1,TRBV15,TGTGCCACCAGCAGAGGGGGGACCCTCCAAGAGCAGTTCTTC,CATSRGGTLQEQFF
-,-,TRBJ2-7,TRBV5-1,TGCGCCAGCAGCTTCTATTCCGACGCAGGCTCGACTTTAACCAAAGAGAGGCAGTACTTC,CASSFYSDAGSTLTKERQYF
TRBD1,-,TRBJ2-1,TRBV10-3,TGTGCCATCAGTGTGGGACAGGGAAACAATGAGCAGTTCTTC,CAISVGQGNNEQFF